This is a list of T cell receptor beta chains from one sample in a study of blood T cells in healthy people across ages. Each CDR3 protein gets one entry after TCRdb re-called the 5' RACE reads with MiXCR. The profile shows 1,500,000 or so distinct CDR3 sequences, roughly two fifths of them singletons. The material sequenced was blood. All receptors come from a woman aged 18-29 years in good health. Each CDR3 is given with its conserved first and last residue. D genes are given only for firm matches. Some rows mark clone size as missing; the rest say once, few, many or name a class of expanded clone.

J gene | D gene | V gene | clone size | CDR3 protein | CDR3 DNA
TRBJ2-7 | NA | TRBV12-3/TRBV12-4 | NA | CASSVVGARYEQYF | TGTGCCAGCAGTGTTGTGGGGGCCCGCTACGAGCAGTACTTC
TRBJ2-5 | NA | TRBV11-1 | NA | CASSVRVGETQYF | TGTGCCAGCAGCGTACGCGTCGGAGAGACCCAGTACTTC
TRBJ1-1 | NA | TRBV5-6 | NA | CARRDKGYTEAFF | TGTGCCAGACGGGATAAGGGGTACACTGAAGCTTTCTTT
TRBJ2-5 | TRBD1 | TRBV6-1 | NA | CASSEWSGGTETQYF | TGTGCCAGCAGTGAATGGTCAGGGGGCACGGAGACCCAGTACTTC
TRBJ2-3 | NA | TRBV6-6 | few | CAIRGFRDTQYF | TGTGCCATTAGGGGGTTTCGAGATACGCAGTATTTT
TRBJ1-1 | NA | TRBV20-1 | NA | CSAPSRGFTEAFF | TGCAGTGCTCCGAGCAGGGGTTTCACTGAAGCTTTCTTT
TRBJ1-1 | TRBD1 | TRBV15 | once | CATSRGQGMAEAFF | TGTGCCACCAGCAGAGGACAGGGGATGGCTGAAGCTTTCTTT
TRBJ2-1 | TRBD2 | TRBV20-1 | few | CSARGLAGPYNEQFF | TGCAGTGCTAGAGGGCTAGCGGGGCCCTACAATGAGCAGTTCTTC
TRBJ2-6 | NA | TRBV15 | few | CATSRDVTRSGANVLTF | TGTGCCACCAGCAGGGACGTAACCAGGTCTGGGGCCAACGTCCTGACTTTC
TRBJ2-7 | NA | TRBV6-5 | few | CASRPGGVSYEQYF | TGTGCCAGCAGGCCCGGTGGCGTCTCCTACGAGCAGTACTTC
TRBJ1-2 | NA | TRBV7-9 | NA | CASSQTFAWGPHYGYTF | TGTGCCAGCAGCCAAACTTTTGCGTGGGGCCCACACTATGGCTACACCTTC
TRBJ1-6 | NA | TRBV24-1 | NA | CATSESPIGTIQSPLHF | TGTGCCACCAGTGAGTCCCCCATAGGTACGATTCAATCACCCCTCCACTTT
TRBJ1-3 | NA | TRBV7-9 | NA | CASSLDPGIGNTIYF | TGTGCCAGCAGCTTAGATCCAGGGATCGGAAACACCATATATTTT
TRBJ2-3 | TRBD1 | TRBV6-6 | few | CASGRTGEDTQYF | TGTGCCAGCGGACGGACAGGGGAAGATACGCAGTATTTT
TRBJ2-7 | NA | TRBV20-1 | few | CSARDDVRAPYEQYF | TGCAGTGCTAGAGATGATGTAAGGGCCCCCTACGAGCAGTACTTC
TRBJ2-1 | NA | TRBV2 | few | CASLKTPRKFF | TGTGCCAGCCTGAAAACCCCTCGGAAGTTCTTC
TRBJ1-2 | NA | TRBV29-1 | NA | CSTVPVGGYGYTF | TGCAGCACAGTCCCGGTAGGGGGGTATGGCTACACCTTC
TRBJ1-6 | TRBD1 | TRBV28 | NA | CASSSPRDRSYNSPLHF | TGTGCCAGCAGTTCGCCGCGGGACAGGAGTTATAATTCACCCCTCCACTTT
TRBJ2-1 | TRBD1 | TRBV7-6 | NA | CASSLVTGGYEQFF | TGTGCCAGCAGCTTAGTAACAGGGGGCTATGAGCAGTTCTTC
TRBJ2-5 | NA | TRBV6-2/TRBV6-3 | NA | CASSFPNGQYF | TGTGCCAGCAGTTTCCCCAATGGGCAGTACTTC
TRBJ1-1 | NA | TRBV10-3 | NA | CATGTDMNTEAFF | TGTGCAACCGGGACGGACATGAACACTGAAGCTTTCTTT
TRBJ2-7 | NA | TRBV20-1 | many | CSARDGRYEQYF | TGCAGTGCTAGAGATGGCCGCTACGAGCAGTACTTC